The next 6 T cell receptor beta chains were all read from a single sample in a study of blood T cell repertoires in COVID-19. Method: immunoSEQ multiplex PCR; TCRdb's copy keeps in-frame clones and lacks some. The sample contains about 330,000 clones, over 75% of which appear only once. The sequencing input was PBMCs or T cells enriched from blood (not recorded which). These receptors were collected from a young man who had recovered from COVID-19.

This chain uses TRBV3-1 (or the pseudogene TRBV3-2) with TRBJ1-6, with D hard to call. V lost 4 bases and J 9 bases, leaving 10 bases between the germline ends. CDR3 length equals 13 residues. Germline V CDR1 and CDR2: LGHDT, YNNKEL (reference sequence). Written as DNA, the CDR3 is TGTGCCAGCAGCCTTTCGGGGAGTTCACCCCTCCACTTT. This sequence encodes CASSLSGSSPLHF.

The genes are TRBV5-1 and TRBJ2-3; 7 bases are shared with TRBD2. The V segment lost 3 bases and the J segment 5 bases; nucleotides outside the gene matches: 6. This CDR3 has 14 amino acids. Germline CDR1 SGHRS, CDR2 YFSETQ. CDR3 sequence reads: CASSSEAGIDTQYF. In DNA form, the CDR3 reads TGCGCCAGCAGCTCGGAAGCGGGGATAGATACGCAGTATTTT. The complete variable domain, with remaining parts taken from reference TRBV5-1 and TRBJ2-3, reads KAGVTQTPRYLIKTRGQQVTLSCSPISGHRSVSWYQQTPGQGLQFLFEYFSETQRNKGNFPGRFSGRQFSNSRSEMNVSTLELGDSALYLCASSSEAGIDTQYFGPGTRLTVL.

This clone was recorded a few times. V gene TRBV6-6 combines with J gene TRBJ2-5; TRBD1 aligns across 7 bases. The CDR3 is 17 residues long. J was trimmed by 4 bases and V by 5 bases; bases with no gene match: 16. Looked up from germline, CDR1 is MNHNY and CDR2 is SVGAGI (reference sequence). The CDR3 DNA follows: TGTGCCAGCAGTCCGTACAGAGGGGGCGCCTCTGGAGAGACCCAGTACTTC. Amino acid sequence: CASSPYRGGASGETQYF.

This sequence joins TRBV19 and TRBJ2-5, with TRBD2 as a possible D gene (7 bases). The CDR3 has 14 amino acids. V was trimmed by 6 bases and J by 5 bases, leaving 16 bases between them. Germline V lookup: CDR1 LNHDA, CDR2 SQIVND (reference sequence). CDR3 in amino acids: CASSGTPGGETQYF. The CDR3 coding sequence is TGTGCCAGTAGCGGGACACCGGGGGGTGAGACCCAGTACTTC.

The CDR3 nucleotides are TGTGCCAGCAGTGGAGAGTACCAAGAGACCCAGTACTTC. Its translation: CASSGEYQETQYF. The rearrangement links TRBV2 to TRBJ2-5; D remains ambiguous. Trimming removed 4 bases from V and 0 bases from J, with 6 bases in between. Looked up from germline, CDR1 is SNHLY and CDR2 is FYNNEI. This CDR3 has 13 amino acids.

This rearrangement joins TRBV7-8 to TRBJ1-2, with D tentatively TRBD1 (6 bases). The germline V gene encodes CDR1 SGHVS and CDR2 FQNEAQ. V gave up 5 bases and J gave up 6 bases, with 13 bases separating them. This CDR3 contains 13 residues. The CDR3 spells CASSLRQVNGYTF. The CDR3 DNA sequence: TGTGCCAGCAGCCTGAGACAGGTTAATGGCTACACCTTC.